Only a few counts were recorded for the clone carrying this T cell receptor (beta chain). The table came from immunoSEQ multiplex PCR; TCRdb's copy has only in-frame clones and leaves some out. Here the sample spans just over 300,000 clones, roughly 90% being singletons. Recruited during active infection, patients (from Seattle) were subsequently followed longitudinally. Trimming took off 2 bases at V and 0 bases at J, with 15 bases between the two ends. This CDR3 comprises 17 residues. Germline assignment: CDR1 LGHNT and CDR2 FRNRAP. The data derive from a study of blood T cell repertoires in COVID-19. Study background: The United States, Italy and Spain were the sources of the acute and convalescent COVID-19 samples. Nucleic acid was either cDNA or gDNA, and it came from T cells, B-cell-depleted T cells, or PBMCs.

Material for sequencing was peripheral blood. The chain carries TRBV12-5 and TRBJ2-3; tentatively, D is TRBD1 (6 bases). This TCR came from a woman in her twenties or thirties with COVID-19, enrolled during active disease. The CDR3 sequence: CASGLIVDSSSTDTQYF. The CDR3 DNA is TGTGCTAGTGGTTTGATCGTGGACAGCTCTAGCACAGATACGCAGTATTTT.